Shown below are 21 T cell receptor beta chains from a single sample sequenced in a study of vaccination and CD4 T cells after COVID-19. Treatment reported: approximately nine-day PBMC culture with coronavirus spike peptide pools or control peptides (ViraFEST assay). No antigens are known for them. The Oncomine TCR Beta short-read assay sequenced DNA from cultured CD4+ T cells. Each CDR3 protein is one row after TCRdb ran MiXCR on the PCR reads. The repertoire consists of about 27,000 distinct CDR3 sequences, with 55% to 80% occurring once and the leading ten covering less than 20%. The sequenced sample was CD4+ T cells from blood, cultured in vitro, obtained after SARS-CoV-2 vaccination. These receptors all stem from a human donor who received a COVID-19 vaccine.

The chain combines TRBV21-1 with TRBJ2-2; whether TRBD1, the table's D call, matches the DNA was not checked. TRBV21-1 is given as a pseudogene. The CDR3 runs to 17 residues. CDR3 DNA: TGTGCCAGCAGGACGGACAACAACTTTAGGGACACCGGGGAGCTGTTTTTT. This translates into CASRTDNNFRDTGELFF.

The CDR3 spells CASSPQYTGELFF. The DNA of the CDR3 is TGTGCCAGCAGCCCACAGTACACCGGGGAGCTGTTTTTT. The rearrangement uses TRBV7-2 and TRBJ2-2; unclear D gene. The germline V gene has CDR1 SGHTA and CDR2 FQGNSA. V gave up 5 bases and J gave up 3 bases, with 7 bases separating them. The CDR3 runs 13 residues.

The rearrangement joins TRBV7-6 to TRBJ2-3, with D possibly being TRBD2 (5 bases). The CDR3 spans 16 residues. Germline assignment: CDR1 SGHVS and CDR2 FNYEAQ. V lost 5 bases and J 5 bases, leaving 20 bases between the germline ends. The CDR3 loop is CASSAPAAGGLDTQYF. The CDR3, as DNA: TGTGCCAGCAGCGCCCCTGCGGCAGGAGGATTAGATACGCAGTATTTT.

V is TRBV27 and J is TRBJ1-1; D unresolved. Trimming took 4 bases from V and 4 from J, leaving 16 bases between them. This CDR3 has 15 amino acids. In germline, CDR1 is MNHEY, CDR2 SMNVEV (reference sequence). The CDR3 DNA is TGTGCCAGCAGTTGGGTTTTTACTCCGGGCACTGAAGCTTTCTTT. This sequence encodes CASSWVFTPGTEAFF.

This clonotype was observed a handful of times. The V call is TRBV20-1, the J call TRBJ2-7, with a weak D call TRBD1 (6 bases). The CDR3 is 13 amino acids. Germline V lookup: CDR1 DFQATT, CDR2 SNEGSKA (reference sequence). The V end lost 3 bases, the J end lost 3 bases, and 12 bases lay between the germline ends. CDR3 in DNA: TGCAGTGCTAGTCGGGACACAAACTACGAGCAGTACTTC. Translation gives CSASRDTNYEQYF.

The table lists this clonotype with a few counts. The genes are TRBV7-2 and TRBJ1-2; 9 positions agree with TRBD1. The CDR3 length is 15 residues. The trim removed 1 base at V and 3 bases at J, leaving 3 bases unmatched. Per the germline V gene, CDR1 is SGHTA and CDR2 is FQGNSA. CDR3 nucleotides: TGTGCCAGCAGCTTAGGGGACAGGGTATACTATGGCTACACCTTC. It is translated as CASSLGDRVYYGYTF.

The chain's CDR3 is CASSFGDIRDEQFF. The CDR3 bases are TGTGCCAGCAGCTTCGGGGATATAAGGGATGAGCAGTTCTTC. The J gene is TRBJ2-1, the V gene TRBV7-2; possible D gene TRBD2, 5 bases. Trimming removed 3 bases at V and 8 bases at J, with 14 bases between. This CDR3 is 14 amino acids long. Germline assignment: CDR1 SGHTA and CDR2 FQGNSA.

The chain joins TRBV7-2 to TRBJ2-2; D uncertain. Germline V gene data show CDR1 as SGHTA and CDR2 as FQGNSA. V gave up 1 base and J gave up 2 bases, with 2 bases separating them. The CDR3 contains 13 residues. This chain's CDR3 is CASSLGNTGELFF. DNA of the CDR3: TGTGCCAGCAGCTTAGGCAACACCGGGGAGCTGTTTTTT.

The chain joins TRBV19 to TRBJ1-1, with D tentatively TRBD1 (5 bases). The CDR3 loop spans 14 amino acids. V shed 5 bases and J shed 4 bases, with 14 bases lying between them. Germline CDR1 reads LNHDA; CDR2 reads SQIVND (reference sequence). CDR3 residues: CASSLRVGGTEAFF. The CDR3 DNA follows: TGTGCCAGTAGTCTACGGGTCGGGGGCACTGAAGCTTTCTTT.

The chain is built from TRBV5-1 and TRBJ1-1, with D maybe TRBD1 (5 bases). Germline V CDR1 and CDR2: SGHRS, YFSETQ. This CDR3 has 15 amino acids. The V end lost 1 base, the J end lost 1 base, and 11 bases lay between the germline ends. The CDR3 coding sequence is TGCGCCAGCAGCTTGTCGGGGGTGGGGAACACTGAAGCTTTCTTT. It is translated as CASSLSGVGNTEAFF.

The V gene is TRBV5-1, the J gene TRBJ1-1, with D possibly TRBD1 on 6 matching bases. CDR1 SGHRS and CDR2 YFSETQ come from the germline V gene. There are 17 residues in the CDR3. V lost 4 bases and J 0 bases, leaving 19 bases between the germline ends. The chain's CDR3 is CASSQGGLRGMNTEAFF. The CDR3 region has the DNA TGCGCCAGCAGCCAAGGGGGGTTACGAGGCATGAACACTGAAGCTTTCTTT.

The V gene is TRBV10-3, the J gene TRBJ1-3; 8 positions match TRBD1. V trimming: 2 bases; J trimming: 0 bases; junction bases outside the gene matches: 3. The CDR3 consists of 16 residues. Germline loops: CDR1 ENHRY, CDR2 SYGVKD. The CDR3 here is CAISEAGQASGNTIYF. The CDR3 region has the DNA TGTGCCATCAGTGAGGCGGGACAGGCCTCTGGAAACACCATATATTTT.

The chain links TRBV15 to TRBJ2-1, with D possibly called TRBD1 or TRBD2 (5 bases each). Looked up from germline, CDR1 is LNHNV and CDR2 is YYDKDF (reference sequence). Trimming shortened V by 1 base and J by 6 bases, and 16 bases separated the two germline ends. CDR3 length equals 16 residues. The CDR3 DNA reads as TGTGCCACCAGCAGAGGTCAGGGCTCGGGGCGCAATGAGCAGTTCTTC. This gives the protein CATSRGQGSGRNEQFF.

This clonotype has more than one count but fewer than ten. The chain uses TRBV23-1 and TRBJ1-5; D gene unclear. TRBV23-1 is noted as an ORF with a role that remains uncertain. The germline V and J ends were trimmed by 0 bases and 9 bases, with 9 bases remaining between them. CDR3 length: 13 amino acids. The CDR3 nucleotides read TGCGCCAGCAGTCAATCGACGGGCGGGCCCCAGCATTTT. This sequence encodes CASSQSTGGPQHF.

V and J are TRBV30 and TRBJ1-6, with D tentatively TRBD1 (6 bases). Trimming took off 3 bases at V and 4 bases at J, with 22 bases between the two ends. The CDR3 totals 18 residues. The germline CDR1 and CDR2 sequences are GTSNPN and SVGIG (reference sequence). Written as DNA, the CDR3 is TGTGCCTGGAGAGGGGGTCAGGGAGGGGGTGCTTATAATTCACCCCTCCACTTT. It is translated as CAWRGGQGGGAYNSPLHF. Complete variable domain (other parts from reference TRBV30 and TRBJ1-6): SQTIHQWPATLVQPVGSPLSLECTVEGTSNPNLYWYRQAAGRGLQLLFYSVGIGQISSEVPQNLSASRPQDRQFILSSKKLLLSDSGFYLCAWRGGQGGGAYNSPLHFGNGTRLTVT.

The rearrangement links TRBV24-1 to TRBJ2-5; 9 bases are a match to TRBD2. V gave up 3 bases and J gave up 5 bases; unmatched junction bases: 0. The length of the CDR3 is 13 residues. Germline V gene lookup returns CDR1 KGHDR and CDR2 SFDVKD. CDR3 protein: CATSDGLAETQYF. DNA of the CDR3: TGTGCCACCAGTGATGGACTAGCGGAGACCCAGTACTTC.

The rearrangement uses TRBV20-1 and TRBJ1-6; D is uncertain. Trimming left V 8 bases short and J 4 bases short, with 12 bases between. The CDR3 contains 13 residues. Germline CDR1 reads DFQATT; CDR2 reads SNEGSKA (reference sequence). CDR3 protein: CSIGGQYNSPLHF. The CDR3 coding sequence is TGCAGTATAGGAGGGCAGTATAATTCACCCCTCCACTTT.

The chain is built from TRBV20-1 and TRBJ2-3, with D possibly matching TRBD2 (5 bases). The germline gives CDR1 DFQATT, CDR2 SNEGSKA (reference sequence). Trimming removed 0 bases from V and 2 bases from J, with 12 bases in between. The CDR3 consists of 15 residues. The CDR3 loop reads CSARDPAAFTDTQYF. The DNA for the CDR3 is TGCAGTGCTAGAGATCCAGCGGCATTCACAGATACGCAGTATTTT.

This clonotype has a handful of counts. The chain uses TRBV19 and TRBJ1-1; D is unclear. Germline CDR1 is LNHDA and CDR2 is SQIVND (reference sequence). The V end lost 7 bases, the J end lost 1 base, and 10 bases lay between the germline ends. The CDR3 spans 13 residues. CDR3 in amino acids: CASNPRENTEAFF. For the CDR3, the DNA is TGTGCCAGTAACCCCCGGGAGAACACTGAAGCTTTCTTT.

The chain is built from TRBV4-1 and TRBJ2-5; D ambiguous. Germline V gene lookup returns CDR1 MGHRA and CDR2 YSYEKL. CDR3 length equals 14 residues. The V end lost 1 base, the J end lost 5 bases, and 11 bases lay between the germline ends. CDR3 loop: CASSQGLVTETQYF. CDR3 bases: TGCGCCAGCAGCCAAGGGTTAGTGACGGAGACCCAGTACTTC.

The chain carries TRBV7-9 and TRBJ2-3, with no clear D. The germline V gene encodes CDR1 SEHNR and CDR2 FQNEAQ (reference sequence). V was pared by 5 bases and J by 1 base, with 16 bases between. The CDR3 is 16 residues long. The CDR3 region has the DNA TGTGCCAGCAGCCCCACCAAAGCCGTGGGCACAGATACGCAGTATTTT. This gives the protein CASSPTKAVGTDTQYF.